This is a list of T cell receptor beta chains from one sample in a study of blood T cell repertoires in COVID-19. Profiling relied on immunoSEQ multiplex PCR, and the TCRdb table lists in-frame clones only, not all of them. This sample has over 130,000 clones, with 75% to 80% found just once. The sequenced sample consisted of PBMCs or T cells enriched from blood (not recorded which). Receptors originate from a woman between 50 and 59 years old who had recovered from COVID-19. Both conserved end residues are part of each CDR3. A D gene is named only where the DNA matches it firmly. Size values are once, few and many counts, or a class for expanded clones, and some rows have none.

j_call clone_size v_call d_call cdr3_nt cdr3_aa
TRBJ2-1 - TRBV19 TRBD1 TGTGCCAGTGGGACCCCCGAGGGGGCTTACAATGAGCAGTTCTTC CASGTPEGAYNEQFF
TRBJ1-5 - TRBV19 TRBD1 TGTGCCACGTGCCAAACCGGACAGGCGCTGAATCAGCCCCAGCATTTT CATCQTGQALNQPQHF
TRBJ1-1 - TRBV18 - TGTGCCAGCTCACCTGAACTACTGAACACTGAAGCTTTCTTT CASSPELLNTEAFF
TRBJ2-7 many TRBV10-1 TRBD1 TGCGCCACCTCAGACAGGGGCGAGCAGTACTTC CATSDRGEQYF
TRBJ2-2 few TRBV5-1 - TGCGCCAGCAGTCCTAGTGGCCCGACCGGGGAGCTGTTTTTT CASSPSGPTGELFF
TRBJ2-7 - TRBV21-1 - TGTGCCAGCAGCGAAACAGGACAGGGAGCCTACGAGCAGTACTTC CASSETGQGAYEQYF
TRBJ2-2 - TRBV29-1 TRBD1 TGCAGCGTCACCGGGACAGGGGTTTACACCGGGGAGCTGTTTTTT CSVTGTGVYTGELFF
TRBJ1-2 few TRBV5-1 - TGCGCCAGCACCACAGGGACCTATGGCTACACCTTC CASTTGTYGYTF
TRBJ1-6 - TRBV10-3 - TGTGCCATCAGGTCCACACCTGATAATTCACCCCTCCACTTT CAIRSTPDNSPLHF
TRBJ2-7 - TRBV13 - TGTGCCAGCAGCTTCGCAGGGGCCTCCTACGAGCAGTACTTC CASSFAGASYEQYF
TRBJ2-5 - TRBV12-1 - TGTGCCAGCAGCTTCGATTTAGCGGGAATAGAGACCCAGTACTTC CASSFDLAGIETQYF
TRBJ1-3 - TRBV3-1/TRBV3-2 - TGTGCCAGCAGCCAAGGGCGAAACACCATATATTTT CASSQGRNTIYF
TRBJ1-2 many TRBV7-9 - TGTGCCAGCATCCTAGGAGGGTATGGCTACACCTTC CASILGGYGYTF
TRBJ1-2 - TRBV5-6 - TGTGCCAGCAGCATAGCTAACTATGGCTACACCTTC CASSIANYGYTF
TRBJ2-3 - TRBV9 TRBD2 TGTGCCAGCAGTAGCGGGTCGATCTACCATACGCAGTATTTT CASSSGSIYHTQYF
TRBJ1-3 - TRBV6-5 TRBD1 TGTGCCAGCAGTCCCCGGGACAGCAAGGGAAACACCATATATTTT CASSPRDSKGNTIYF
TRBJ2-5 - TRBV29-1 - TGCAGCGTTCGGGTTTCTGAGACCCAGTACTTC CSVRVSETQYF
TRBJ2-2 - TRBV4-2 TRBD2 TGTGCCAGCAGCCAATATCTAGCGGGGGGGCCGTTCGGGGAGCTGTTTTTT CASSQYLAGGPFGELFF
TRBJ2-7 - TRBV28 TRBD1 TGTGCCAGCAGTCCGGGACAGGCCCAATCCTACGAGCAGTACTTC CASSPGQAQSYEQYF
TRBJ1-1 - TRBV12-3/TRBV12-4 - TGTGCCAGCAGTTTGAAGGAGGGGACTGAAGCTTTCTTT CASSLKEGTEAFF
TRBJ2-7 - TRBV30 - TGTGCCTGGAGTGTACTTAGGGGCTACGAGCAGTACTTC CAWSVLRGYEQYF
TRBJ2-7 - TRBV2 TRBD1 TGTGCCAGCAGACCAGACAGGGGCCATCACAGCTCCTACGAGCAGTACTTC CASRPDRGHHSSYEQYF
TRBJ2-1 - TRBV2 - TGTGCCAGCAGTGCCCAGGCTTTGGAGCAGTTCTTC CASSAQALEQFF
TRBJ2-5 - TRBV6-2/TRBV6-3 TRBD2 TGTGCCAGCAGTTACAGTGGGGGAGGGTGGGAGACCCAGTACTTC CASSYSGGGWETQYF
TRBJ2-1 once TRBV2 TRBD1 TGTGCCAGCAGTGAGACAGGGGATGAGCAGTTCTTC CASSETGDEQFF
TRBJ1-3 few TRBV5-4 - TGTGCCAGCAGCTTACGGGGGATCTCTGGAAACACCATATATTTT CASSLRGISGNTIYF
TRBJ1-5 few TRBV6-1 - TGTGCCAGCAGTGAAGACAGGTGGAATCAGCCCCAGCATTTT CASSEDRWNQPQHF
TRBJ1-3 - TRBV5-6 TRBD1 TGTGCCAGCAGCTTGCAGGGGGCCGGAAACACCATATATTTT CASSLQGAGNTIYF
TRBJ2-7 few TRBV3-1/TRBV3-2 TRBD2 TGTGCCAGCAGCCAAGACCCGAGACTAGCGGGTGGGATCTACGAGCAGTACTTC CASSQDPRLAGGIYEQYF
TRBJ1-6 - TRBV15 - TGTGCCACCAGCAGAGATGGGAGGGCGAATTCACCCCTCCACTTT CATSRDGRANSPLHF
TRBJ2-2 - TRBV27 - TGTGCCAGCAGGGGCAGGCACACCGGGGAGCTGTTTTTT CASRGRHTGELFF
TRBJ1-5 few TRBV27 TRBD1 TGTGCCAGCAGCCCAAGGCCTCAGGGGGTAGTCAATCAGCCCCAGCATTTT CASSPRPQGVVNQPQHF
TRBJ1-2 - TRBV19 - TGTGCCAGCGCAGGGCGAGACGGCTACACCTTC CASAGRDGYTF